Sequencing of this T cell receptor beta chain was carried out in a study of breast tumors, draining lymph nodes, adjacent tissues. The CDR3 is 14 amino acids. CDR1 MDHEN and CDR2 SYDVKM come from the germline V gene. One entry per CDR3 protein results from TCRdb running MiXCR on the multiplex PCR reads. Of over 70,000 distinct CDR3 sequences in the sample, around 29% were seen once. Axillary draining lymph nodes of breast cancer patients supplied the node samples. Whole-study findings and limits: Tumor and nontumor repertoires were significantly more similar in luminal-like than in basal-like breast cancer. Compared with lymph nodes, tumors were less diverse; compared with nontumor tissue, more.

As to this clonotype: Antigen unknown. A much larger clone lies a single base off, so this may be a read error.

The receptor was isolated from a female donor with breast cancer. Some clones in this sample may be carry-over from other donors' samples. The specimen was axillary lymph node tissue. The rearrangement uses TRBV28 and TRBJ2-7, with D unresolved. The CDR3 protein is CASSLPIIPYEQCF. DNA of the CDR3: TGTGCCAGCAGTTTACCTATTATACCATACGAGCAGTGCTTC.